This TCR beta chain was identified in a study of T cells in Graves' hyperthyroidism and ophthalmopathy. The wider study: Peripheral blood samples were taken at initial diagnosis, prior to any treatment.

Only a few counts were recorded for this clonotype. The CDR3 regions of TCR beta were amplified from RNA transcripts. During a first-round RT-PCR of the TCR CDR3, the HTBI primer set was used. MiXCR, run by TCRdb on the multiplex PCR reads, gives a single entry per CDR3 protein. This sample carries some 500,000 distinct CDR3 sequences, about 15% of them seen once, and the ten largest clones take less than 20%. V was clipped by 3 bases and J by 3 bases, with 17 bases between them. Per germline, CDR1 GTSNPN and CDR2 SVGIG (reference sequence). The CDR3 is 15 residues long. With a duration under 2 months, the hyperthyroidism was newly diagnosed in patients aged 18 to 65. The study excluded patients with uncontrolled infection, other autoimmune disease, pregnancy or lactation.

Material for sequencing was blood. The TCR originated in a young woman with Graves' hyperthyroidism. The chain is built from TRBV30 and TRBJ2-5; the D gene is possibly TRBD1 (6 bases). The CDR3 DNA sequence: TGTGCCTGGAGCCGAACCGGGACAACGAAAGAGACCCAGTACTTC. Protein product: CAWSRTGTTKETQYF.